What follows are 27 T cell receptor beta chains derived from one specimen sequenced in a study of spatial heterogeneity in lung cancer. Time point reported: sample taken at primary tumor resection. Sequencing covered unsorted whole RNA taken from tumor, nontumor lung or frozen PBMC. TCRdb processed the 5' RACE reads anew with MiXCR; each CDR3 protein has one entry. The profile shows more than 35,000 distinct CDR3 sequences, 4% to 6% of them singletons. The specimen comprised PBMCs, sampled at surgery. Receptors originate from a female donor with early-stage non-small cell lung cancer.

This clonotype was detected many times. The chain has TRBV28 and TRBJ1-6; D is undetermined. The CDR3 extends over 12 amino acids. V gave up 6 bases and J gave up 3 bases, with 3 bases separating them. The V gene's germline CDR1 is MDHEN and CDR2 SYDVKM. CDR3 sequence reads: CASSLYNSPLHF. The CDR3 region has the DNA TGTGCCAGCAGCCTCTATAATTCACCCCTCCACTTT.

The chain joins TRBV11-2 to TRBJ2-7; no reliable D call. V gave up 5 bases and J gave up 5 bases, with 10 bases separating them. The CDR3 runs 12 residues. Per the germline V gene, CDR1 is SGHAT and CDR2 is FQNNGV. The CDR3 sequence is CASSPPSNEQYF. The DNA of the CDR3 is TGTGCCAGCAGCCCTCCGAGTAACGAGCAGTACTTC.

This clonotype was detected many times. V is TRBV28 and J is TRBJ1-3; TRBD1 might be the D (5 bases). There are 13 residues in the CDR3. Trimming took off 5 bases at V and 0 bases at J, with 5 bases between the two ends. CDR1 MDHEN and CDR2 SYDVKM come from the germline V gene. The CDR3 spells CASSGGSGNTIYF. CDR3 bases: TGTGCCAGCAGTGGGGGCTCTGGAAACACCATATATTTT.

This clonotype has at least ten counts. The rearrangement links TRBV10-3 to TRBJ1-1, with D possibly being TRBD1 (6 bases). The V and J ends lost 5 bases and 4 bases respectively, with 11 bases between them. Germline loops: CDR1 ENHRY, CDR2 SYGVKD. The CDR3 consists of 13 residues. CDR3 sequence (DNA): TGTGCCATCAGTTTACAGGGCGGCACTGAAGCTTTCTTT. It is translated as CAISLQGGTEAFF.

This clonotype appeared many times. This sequence joins TRBV28 and TRBJ1-2; no clear D. The CDR3 length is 12 residues. Germline V gene data show CDR1 as MDHEN and CDR2 as SYDVKM. Trimming shortened V by 1 base and J by 8 bases, and 8 bases separated the two germline ends. The CDR3 region is CASSLYSLGYTF. In DNA form, the CDR3 reads TGTGCCAGCAGTTTATATTCCCTCGGCTACACCTTC.

This clonotype was seen repeatedly, ten times or more. The rearrangement links TRBV29-1 to TRBJ1-1; D is ambiguous. Trimming stripped 5 bases from V and 11 bases from J, with 15 bases between. Germline V CDR1 and CDR2: SQVTM, ANQGSEA. The CDR3 covers 11 residues. DNA for the CDR3: TGCAGCGTTTTCCCTCTTGAAGTGGCTTTCTTT. Its protein product is CSVFPLEVAFF.

Note on this clonotype: A read error may explain this, as a much larger clone is one base away. This chain connects TRBV20-1 to TRBJ2-7; D gene uncertain. Germline assignment: CDR1 DFQATT and CDR2 SNEGSKA (reference sequence). V was pared by 0 bases and J by 13 bases, with 19 bases between. The CDR3 spans 13 residues. The CDR3 bases are TGCAGTGCTAGAGATTTACAGAGTACTTCTGATTACTTC. Amino acid sequence: CSARDLQSTSDYF.

This clonotype has at least ten counts. DNA of the CDR3: TGCGCCAGCAGCCCAGGGGCTGGGGCCAACGTCCTGACTTTC. This gives the protein CASSPGAGANVLTF. The rearrangement joins TRBV5-1 to TRBJ2-6; D possibly corresponds to TRBD1 (6 bases). The CDR3 contains 14 residues. V was pared by 4 bases and J by 2 bases, with 7 bases between. In germline, CDR1 is SGHRS, CDR2 YFSETQ.

This clonotype was counted many times. This sequence joins TRBV30 and TRBJ1-2; TRBD1 matches at 8 bases. Per the germline V gene, CDR1 is GTSNPN and CDR2 is SVGIG (reference sequence). The CDR3 loop spans 13 amino acids. V trimming: 7 bases; J trimming: 2 bases; junction bases outside the gene matches: 6. The CDR3 bases are TGTGCCTCCCGACAGGGGCGAAACTATGGCTACACCTTC. This sequence encodes CASRQGRNYGYTF.

The sample holds many counts of this clonotype. The J gene is TRBJ1-4, the V gene TRBV12-3 or TRBV12-4; no clear D gene. The CDR3 sequence is 15 residues long. Between the trimmed V and J ends, which lost 5 bases and 0 bases, there was a span of 10 bases. The CDR3 region is CASSRTGATNEKLFF. The DNA of the CDR3 is TGTGCCAGCAGTCGGACGGGTGCAACTAATGAAAAACTGTTTTTT.

The sample holds many counts of this clonotype. J is TRBJ1-2 and V is TRBV7-2; D gene uncertain. The V and J ends lost 5 bases and 1 base respectively, with 11 bases between them. Germline values: CDR1 SGHTA, CDR2 FQGNSA. CDR3 size: 14 residues. The CDR3: CASSLEGSNYGYTF. The DNA for the CDR3 is TGTGCCAGCAGCCTCGAAGGCAGTAACTATGGCTACACCTTC.

This clonotype was found a few times. This sequence joins TRBV12-3 or TRBV12-4 and TRBJ1-3; D is uncertain. V dropped 5 bases and J dropped 4 bases, with 12 bases sitting between them. The CDR3 is made up of 14 amino acids. In DNA, the CDR3 is TGTGCCAGCAGTCACGTAGACAAAGGAAACACCATATATTTT. As protein: CASSHVDKGNTIYF.

V is TRBV20-1 and J is TRBJ1-4, with D possibly matching TRBD1 (5 bases). In germline, CDR1 is DFQATT, CDR2 SNEGSKA (reference sequence). V was clipped by 3 bases and J by 4 bases, with 9 bases between them. The CDR3 length is 13 residues. The CDR3 protein is CSASYRLNEKLFF. The CDR3 bases are TGCAGTGCTAGCTACAGGCTTAATGAAAAACTGTTTTTT.

This clonotype occurred many times. V is TRBV5-1 and J is TRBJ2-1, with D possibly matching TRBD2 (5 bases). The CDR3 length is 12 residues. V was trimmed by 0 bases and J by 9 bases, leaving 7 bases between them. Germline V gene lookup returns CDR1 SGHRS and CDR2 YFSETQ. For the CDR3, the DNA is TGCGCCAGCAGCTTGGAGGAGGCTGAGCAGTTCTTC. It encodes CASSLEEAEQFF.

This clonotype was counted only a few times. The chain recombines TRBV6-2 or TRBV6-3 with TRBJ1-2; 9 bases fit TRBD1. The CDR3 is made up of 14 amino acids. V dropped 6 bases and J dropped 1; count of bases not matched to a gene: 3. In germline, CDR1 is MNHEY, CDR2 SVGEGT. CDR3 bases: TGTGCCAGCAGGGGACAGGGATTTAACTATGGCTACACCTTC. Encoded protein: CASRGQGFNYGYTF.

This clonotype has a count of ten or more. The chain combines TRBV20-1 with TRBJ1-1; unclear D gene. Trimming stripped 2 bases from V and 1 base from J, with 5 bases between. Germline V gene lookup returns CDR1 DFQATT and CDR2 SNEGSKA (reference sequence). The CDR3 contains 12 residues. As DNA, the CDR3 is TGCAGTGCTAGATCACAGAACACTGAAGCTTTCTTT. Its translation is CSARSQNTEAFF.

This clonotype has at least ten counts. This chain uses TRBV5-1 with TRBJ1-4, with D perhaps TRBD1 (5 bases). CDR3 length: 14 amino acids. Germline V CDR1 and CDR2: SGHRS, YFSETQ. Trimming shortened V by 6 bases and J by 0 bases, and 9 bases separated the two germline ends. In DNA, the CDR3 is TGCGCCAGCAAGGAGGGACCAACTAATGAAAAACTGTTTTTT. Translated: CASKEGPTNEKLFF.

A few counts support this clonotype. The chain has TRBV20-1 and TRBJ1-2; possibly TRBD1 for D (5 bases). The CDR3 is 10 residues long. Germline CDR1 is DFQATT and CDR2 is SNEGSKA (reference sequence). V lost 5 bases and J 7 bases, leaving 8 bases between the germline ends. The CDR3 reads CSALGGGYTF. CDR3 bases: TGCAGTGCTCTTGGGGGTGGCTACACCTTC.

V usage is TRBV5-1 and J usage is TRBJ2-7; maybe TRBD1 (5 bases). Trimming took off 4 bases at V and 0 bases at J, with 11 bases between the two ends. This CDR3 contains 14 residues. The germline CDR1 and CDR2 sequences are SGHRS and YFSETQ. CDR3 sequence: CASSLRVSSYEQYF. DNA for the CDR3: TGCGCCAGCAGCCTCAGGGTTAGCTCCTACGAGCAGTACTTC.

The chain combines TRBV19 with TRBJ1-5, with 7 bases fitting TRBD1. This CDR3 region has 13 residues. The V gene's germline CDR1 is LNHDA and CDR2 SQIVND (reference sequence). V lost 7 bases, J lost 3 bases, and 3 bases stayed unmatched. The DNA of the CDR3 is TGTGCCAGTATGGGACAGCACAATCAGCCCCAGCATTTT. This translates into CASMGQHNQPQHF.

This rearrangement joins TRBV6-2 or TRBV6-3 to TRBJ1-6; D remains ambiguous. Germline values: CDR1 MNHEY, CDR2 SVGEGT. Trimming stripped 0 bases from V and 0 bases from J, with 12 bases between. This CDR3 has 18 amino acids. Here the CDR3 reads CASSYSAGRSSYNSPLHF. The CDR3 DNA sequence: TGTGCCAGCAGTTACTCGGCGGGCCGAAGCTCCTATAATTCACCCCTCCACTTT.

This clonotype was recorded at least ten times. The rearrangement uses TRBV20-1 and TRBJ2-7, with 7 nucleotides matching TRBD2. Germline-derived CDR1 and CDR2 are DFQATT and SNEGSKA (reference sequence). J gave up 4 bases and V 4 bases, and 7 bases lay outside the gene matches. The CDR3 extends over 13 amino acids. CDR3 DNA: TGCAGTGCTAAGATACCGGGAGGTTACGAGCAGTACTTC. The encoded protein is CSAKIPGGYEQYF.

The chain uses TRBV5-1 and TRBJ2-7, with D possibly TRBD1 on 6 matching bases. Germline-derived CDR1 and CDR2 are SGHRS and YFSETQ. The CDR3 is 15 residues long. V lost 4 bases and J lost 0, with 14 bases in between. In nucleotides, the CDR3 is TGCGCCAGCAGCCCGGGACACTCGAGCTCCTACGAGCAGTACTTC. Translated: CASSPGHSSSYEQYF. Looking up the rest from reference TRBV5-1 and TRBJ2-7 gives the full variable domain: KAGVTQTPRYLIKTRGQQVTLSCSPISGHRSVSWYQQTPGQGLQFLFEYFSETQRNKGNFPGRFSGRQFSNSRSEMNVSTLELGDSALYLCASSPGHSSSYEQYFGPGTRLTVT.

This clonotype occurred many times. The CDR3 nucleotides read TGCGCCAGCAGCTTGGGCGGGACAGGGCTCCAAGAGACCCAGTACTTC. Translating gives CASSLGGTGLQETQYF. The genes are TRBV5-1 and TRBJ2-5, with 9 bases identical to TRBD1. V shed 0 bases and J 1 base; nucleotides not matched to a gene: 4. Germline CDR1 reads SGHRS; CDR2 reads YFSETQ. CDR3 length: 16 amino acids.

Points on this clonotype: At one end, the junction sequence differs from germline, possibly due to a read error. J is TRBJ1-5 and V is TRBV29-1, with no clear D. The CDR3 runs to 13 residues. Germline loops: CDR1 SQVTM, CDR2 ANQGSEA. DNA for the CDR3: TGCAGCGTTCAAGAGTCGAGCAATCAGCCCCAGCATTTT. The encoded protein is CSVQESSNQPQHF. The variable domain in full, with the rest retrieved from reference TRBV29-1 and TRBJ1-5, is SAVISQKPSRDICQRGTSLTIQCQVDSQVTMMFWYRQQPGQSLTLIATANQGSEATYESGFVIDKFPISRPNLTFSTLTVSNMSPEDSSIYLCSVQESSNQPQHFGDGTRLSIL.

This clonotype was picked up many times. The chain carries TRBV5-6 and TRBJ1-1; D is undetermined. Germline CDR1 SGHDT, CDR2 YYEEEE. The V end was cut by 4 bases, the J end by 6 bases, with 13 bases between. The CDR3 loop spans 13 amino acids. The DNA of the CDR3 is TGTGCCAGCAGCCCGGTTGGGGTCCCTGAAGCTTTCTTT. Translation: CASSPVGVPEAFF.

A few counts support this clonotype. This chain links TRBV30 with TRBJ1-2, with a possible D match to TRBD1 (5 bases). Germline V gene data show CDR1 as GTSNPN and CDR2 as SVGIG (reference sequence). This CDR3 is 15 amino acids long. Trimming cost V 7 bases and J 4 bases, with 22 bases left between them. The CDR3 nucleotides read TGTGCCTTAAATTTAAGGACACAAGCCCTCTATGGCTACACCTTC. It encodes CALNLRTQALYGYTF.